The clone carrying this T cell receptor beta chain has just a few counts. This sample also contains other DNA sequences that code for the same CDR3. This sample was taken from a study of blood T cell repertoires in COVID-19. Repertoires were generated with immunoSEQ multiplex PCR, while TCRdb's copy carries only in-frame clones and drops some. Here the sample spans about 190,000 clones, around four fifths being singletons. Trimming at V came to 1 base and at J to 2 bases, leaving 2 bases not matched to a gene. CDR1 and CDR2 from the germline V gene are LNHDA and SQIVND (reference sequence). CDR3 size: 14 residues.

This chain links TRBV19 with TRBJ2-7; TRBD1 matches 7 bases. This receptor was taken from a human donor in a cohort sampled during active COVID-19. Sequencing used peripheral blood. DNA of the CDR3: TGTGCCAGTAGTATAGGGACAGGCCCCTACGAGCAGTACTTC. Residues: CASSIGTGPYEQYF.